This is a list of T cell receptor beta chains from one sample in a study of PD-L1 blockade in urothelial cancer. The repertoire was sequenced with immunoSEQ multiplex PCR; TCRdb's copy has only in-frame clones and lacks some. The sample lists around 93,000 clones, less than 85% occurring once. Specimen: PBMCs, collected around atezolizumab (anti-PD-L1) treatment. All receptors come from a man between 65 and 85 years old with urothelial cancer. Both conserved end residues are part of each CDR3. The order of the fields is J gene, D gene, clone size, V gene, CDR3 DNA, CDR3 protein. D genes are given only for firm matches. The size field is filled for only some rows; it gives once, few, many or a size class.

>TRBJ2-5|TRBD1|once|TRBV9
TGTGCCAGCGCCAGGGGGTCCCAAGAGACCCAGTACTTC
CASARGSQETQYF
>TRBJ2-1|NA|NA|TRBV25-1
TGTGCCAGCAGTGATGCCGGCAGGCTCACCTACAATGAGCAGTTCTTC
CASSDAGRLTYNEQFF
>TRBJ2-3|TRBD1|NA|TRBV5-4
TGTGCCAGCAGCGCCCGGGACAGGGGGACTAGCACAGATACGCAGTATTTT
CASSARDRGTSTDTQYF
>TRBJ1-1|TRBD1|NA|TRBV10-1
TGCGCCAGCAGTGACCTCAGAAGGGACAGGCCCACCGGGAAGAACACTGAAGCTTTCTTT
CASSDLRRDRPTGKNTEAFF
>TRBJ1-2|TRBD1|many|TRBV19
TGTGCCAGTAGTGACAGGGGTCATGGCTACACCTTC
CASSDRGHGYTF
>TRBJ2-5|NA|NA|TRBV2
TGTGCCAGCAGTGAAGTTCGCGGGGGCTCCCAAGAGACCCAGTACTTC
CASSEVRGGSQETQYF
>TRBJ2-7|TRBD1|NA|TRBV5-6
TGTGCCAGCAGCTGGGACAGGGGTTTTCGCGAGCAGTACTTC
CASSWDRGFREQYF
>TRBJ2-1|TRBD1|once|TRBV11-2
TGTGCCAGCAGTCAACCGGGACAGAGAAATGAGCAGTTCTTC
CASSQPGQRNEQFF
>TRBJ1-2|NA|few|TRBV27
TGTGCCAGCAGCCCACAGGGATTAGGCTATGGCTACACCTTC
CASSPQGLGYGYTF
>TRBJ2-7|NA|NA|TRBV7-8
TGTGCCAGCAGCTTAGTGGCAGGCATCTCCTACGAGCAGTACTTC
CASSLVAGISYEQYF
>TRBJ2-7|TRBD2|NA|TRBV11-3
TGTGCCAGCAGCCCTAGCGGGACTCTCTCCGAGCAGTACTTC
CASSPSGTLSEQYF
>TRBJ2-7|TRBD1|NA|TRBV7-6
TGTGCCAGCAGCCCGGGTGGGGACAGGGGGCGAGAGCAGTACTTC
CASSPGGDRGREQYF
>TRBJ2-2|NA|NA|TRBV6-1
TGTGCCGGGAGCCGGGCCGTTGGTATCGGGGAGCTGTTTTTT
CAGSRAVGIGELFF
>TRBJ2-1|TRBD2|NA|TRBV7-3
TGTGCCAGCAGCTCGACTAGCTACGATGAGCAGTTCTTC
CASSSTSYDEQFF
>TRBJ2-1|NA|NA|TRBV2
TGTGCCAGCAGTGAAGAATTCGGGGGGCCGGGTGAGCAGTTCTTC
CASSEEFGGPGEQFF
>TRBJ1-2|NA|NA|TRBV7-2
TGTGCCAGCAAACGGGGGGGTTTGGATGGCTACACCTTC
CASKRGGLDGYTF
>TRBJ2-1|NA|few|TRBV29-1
TGCAGCGTTGTGTTAGCGGACAATGAGCAGTTCTTC
CSVVLADNEQFF
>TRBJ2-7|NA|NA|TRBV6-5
TGTGCCAGCAGCCAATCCCACGAGCAGTACTTC
CASSQSHEQYF
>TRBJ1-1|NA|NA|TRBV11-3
TGTGCCAGCAGCTCTAAAATGAACACTGAAGCTTTCTTT
CASSSKMNTEAFF
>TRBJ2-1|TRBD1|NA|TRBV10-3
TGTGCCATCAGTCCCCGGGACAGGGACGAGCAGTTCTTC
CAISPRDRDEQFF
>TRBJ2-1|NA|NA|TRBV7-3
TGTGCCAGCAGCTTAGCGGGGAAGAACAATGAGCAGTTCTTC
CASSLAGKNNEQFF
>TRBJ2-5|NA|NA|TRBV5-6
TGTGCCAGCAGCTTGGCCCCGGGAGAGACCCAGTACTTC
CASSLAPGETQYF
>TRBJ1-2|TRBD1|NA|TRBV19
TGTGCCAGTAGCCCCACCGGGACAGTCTATGGCTACACCTTC
CASSPTGTVYGYTF
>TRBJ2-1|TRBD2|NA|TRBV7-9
TGTGCCAGCACCCCGGGACTAGCGGGAGACCATGAGCAGTTCTTC
CASTPGLAGDHEQFF
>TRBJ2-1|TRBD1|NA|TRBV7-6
TGTGCCAGCAGTCCGGGACAGGTATCCTACAATGAGCAGTTCTTC
CASSPGQVSYNEQFF
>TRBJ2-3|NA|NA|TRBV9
TGTGCCAGCAGCGTAGGCCTAGCCGCCCGCACAGATACGCAGTATTTT
CASSVGLAARTDTQYF
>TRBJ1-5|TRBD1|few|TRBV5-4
TGTGCCAGCAGCCTAGACAGGGTAAATCAGCCCCAGCATTTT
CASSLDRVNQPQHF
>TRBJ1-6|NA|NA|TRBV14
TGTGCCAGCAGCCAAGAGTCAGGGGCGCAGAATTCACCCCTCCACTTT
CASSQESGAQNSPLHF
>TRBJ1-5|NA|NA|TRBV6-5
TGTGCCAGCAGTTACTCCAGGGATAGGAGCAATCAGCCCCAGCATTTT
CASSYSRDRSNQPQHF
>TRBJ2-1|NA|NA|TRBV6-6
TGTGCCAGCAGTTACGCGATCAATGAGCAGTTCTTC
CASSYAINEQFF
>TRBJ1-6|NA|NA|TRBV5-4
TGTGCCAGCAGCTTGGGTTCGGGTTTGTCACCCCTCCACTTT
CASSLGSGLSPLHF
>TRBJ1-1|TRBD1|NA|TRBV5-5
TGTGCCAGCAGCTCAGGACAGGGAATAGGCGCTGAAGCTTTCTTT
CASSSGQGIGAEAFF
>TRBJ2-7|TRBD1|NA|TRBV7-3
TGTGCCAGCAGCCTGGCGGCAGGGGGCTCCTACGAGCAGTACTTC
CASSLAAGGSYEQYF
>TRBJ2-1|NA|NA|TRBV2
TGTGCCAGCAGTGAAAACCCACTCCCCCCCAATGAGCAGTTCTTC
CASSENPLPPNEQFF
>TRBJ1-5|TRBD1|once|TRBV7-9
TGTGCCAGCAGCTCTTCCGGGACAGGGGGCAATCAGCCCCAGCATTTT
CASSSSGTGGNQPQHF
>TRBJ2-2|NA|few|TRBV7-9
TGTGCCAGCAGCTACCAACAGGGAACCGGGGAGCTGTTTTTT
CASSYQQGTGELFF
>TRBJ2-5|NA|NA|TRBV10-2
TGCGCCAGCAGTGATTTGGCAGTCAAAGAGACCCAGTACTTC
CASSDLAVKETQYF
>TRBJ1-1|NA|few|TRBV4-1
TGCGCCAGCAGCCATTTACCCCCCAGGCAGGGGTGGAGGAACACTGAAGCTTTCTTT
CASSHLPPRQGWRNTEAFF
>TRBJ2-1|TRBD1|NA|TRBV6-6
TGTGCCAGCAGTCGAGGACAGGGAGAGCAGTTCTTC
CASSRGQGEQFF
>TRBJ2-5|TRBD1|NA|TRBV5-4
TGTGCCAGCAGCCCTGGACAGGGGAAGGAAGAGACCCAGTACTTC
CASSPGQGKEETQYF
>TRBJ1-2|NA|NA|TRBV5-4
TGTGCCAGCAGTTTCCCCCCACAGGGCACCGGCTATGGCTACACCTTC
CASSFPPQGTGYGYTF
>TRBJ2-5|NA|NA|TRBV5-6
TGTGCCAGCAGCATGACAGTACAAGAGACCCAGTACTTC
CASSMTVQETQYF
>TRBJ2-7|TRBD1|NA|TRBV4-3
TGCGCCAGCAGCCAAGAGTCGACAGGGGTCTACGAGCAGTACTTC
CASSQESTGVYEQYF
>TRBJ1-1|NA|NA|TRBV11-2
TGTGCCAGCAGACGAGACGCGGGGAACACTGAAGCTTTCTTT
CASRRDAGNTEAFF
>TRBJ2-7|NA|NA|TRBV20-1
TGCAGTGCTTGGGACACCTACGAGCAGTACTTC
CSAWDTYEQYF